Following are 4 T cell receptor beta chains from one sample sequenced in a study of T cells in Graves' hyperthyroidism and ophthalmopathy. Researchers took RNA transcripts and amplified the TCR beta CDR3 regions from them. The HTBI primer set drove a first-round RT-PCR of the TCR CDR3. MiXCR was run by TCRdb on the multiplex PCR reads, yielding one entry per CDR3 protein. The data contain a few hundred thousand distinct CDR3 sequences, approximately 16% of them seen just once; the ten biggest clones take up under 3.5%. The material sequenced was blood. Every receptor here comes from a middle-aged woman with Graves' ophthalmopathy.

This clonotype was found many times. The genes are TRBV18 and TRBJ2-7; D not certain. V was clipped by 5 bases and J by 2 bases, with 13 bases between them. CDR1 is KGHSH, CDR2 LQKENI, per germline. This CDR3 contains 14 residues. Written as DNA, the CDR3 is TGTGCCAGCTCAGAGCCCGTATGGCCCTACGAGCAGTACTTC. This translates into CASSEPVWPYEQYF.

This clonotype was detected a few times. This rearrangement joins TRBV2 to TRBJ2-3; 7 nucleotides match TRBD1. The ends lost 5 bases at V and 4 bases at J; junction bases unmatched: 6. Germline-derived CDR1 and CDR2 are SNHLY and FYNNEI. The CDR3 loop spans 14 amino acids. CDR3 DNA sequence: TGTGCCAGCAGTCGGGACAGCTTACCAGATACGCAGTATTTT. It encodes CASSRDSLPDTQYF.

This clonotype was counted ten times or more. CDR3 protein: CASSLDPTGELFF. As DNA, the CDR3 is TGTGCCAGCAGCTTGGACCCGACCGGGGAGCTGTTTTTT. The rearrangement joins TRBV5-5 to TRBJ2-2; no definite D call. Germline lookup yields CDR1 SGHKS and CDR2 YYEKEE (reference sequence). CDR3 length: 13 residues. V gave up 0 bases and J gave up 5 bases, with 5 bases separating them.

On this clonotype: One end of the junction is discordant with germline, which a read error may explain. The chain recombines TRBV20-1 with TRBJ2-1, with a weak D call TRBD2 (6 bases). Germline V gives CDR1 DFQATT, CDR2 SNEGSKA (reference sequence). CDR3 length equals 12 residues. This CDR3 reads CSARGGSNEQFF. The CDR3 DNA follows: TGCAGTGCCAGAGGAGGGAGCAATGAGCAGTTCTTC.